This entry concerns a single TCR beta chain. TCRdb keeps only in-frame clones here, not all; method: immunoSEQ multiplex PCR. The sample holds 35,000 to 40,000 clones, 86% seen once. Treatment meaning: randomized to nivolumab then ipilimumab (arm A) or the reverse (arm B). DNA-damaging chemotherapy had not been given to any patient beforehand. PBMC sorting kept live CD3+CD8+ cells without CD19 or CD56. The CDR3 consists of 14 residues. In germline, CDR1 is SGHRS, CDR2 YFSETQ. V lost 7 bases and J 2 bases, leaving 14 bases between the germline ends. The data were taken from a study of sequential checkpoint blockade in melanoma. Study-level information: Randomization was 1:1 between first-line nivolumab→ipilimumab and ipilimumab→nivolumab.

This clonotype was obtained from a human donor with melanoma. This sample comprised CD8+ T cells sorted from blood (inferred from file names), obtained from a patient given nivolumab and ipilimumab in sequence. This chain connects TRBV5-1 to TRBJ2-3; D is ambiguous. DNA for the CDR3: TGCGCCAGCGCCGACATTCTCTACACAGATACGCAGTATTTT. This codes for CASADILYTDTQYF.